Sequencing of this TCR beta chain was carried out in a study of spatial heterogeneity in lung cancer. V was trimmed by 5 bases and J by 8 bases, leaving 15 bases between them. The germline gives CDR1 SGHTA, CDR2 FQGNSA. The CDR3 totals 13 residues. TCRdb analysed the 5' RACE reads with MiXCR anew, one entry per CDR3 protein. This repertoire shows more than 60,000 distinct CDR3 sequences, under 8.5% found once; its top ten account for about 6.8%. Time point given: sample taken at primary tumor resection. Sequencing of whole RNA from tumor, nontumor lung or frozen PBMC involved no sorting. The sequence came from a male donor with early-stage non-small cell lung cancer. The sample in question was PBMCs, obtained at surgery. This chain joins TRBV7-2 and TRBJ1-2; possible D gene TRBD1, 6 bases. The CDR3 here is CASSLTGPGGYTF. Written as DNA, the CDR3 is TGTGCCAGCAGCCTTACAGGGCCCGGCGGCTACACCTTC.